The rows below give T cell receptor beta chains drawn from one sample of a study of OX40 agonist ivuxolimab in advanced cancers. Generated by immunoSEQ multiplex PCR, the TCRdb table keeps only in-frame clones and is missing some. Of around 95,000 clones in the sample, about 88% were seen once. The material sequenced was CD4+ or CD8+ T cells sorted from blood, taken in a trial of the OX40 agonist ivuxolimab. These receptors came from an adult with an advanced solid tumor such as melanoma, head and neck, liver or kidney cancer. The CDR3 runs from the conserved cysteine through the conserved F or W. D genes are given only for firm matches. Clone size is stated in some rows and not others, as once, few, many or a class when expanded.

J: TRBJ2-3; size: -; D: -; V: TRBV14; DNA: TGTGCCAGCAGCCAAGACATCCTATCCACAGATACGCAGTATTTT; CDR3: CASSQDILSTDTQYF
J: TRBJ1-2; size: once; D: -; V: TRBV28; DNA: TGTGCCAGCAGCCCTGCCAGGACCCTAATAGGCTATGGCTACACCTTC; CDR3: CASSPARTLIGYGYTF
J: TRBJ2-7; size: -; D: -; V: TRBV19; DNA: TGTGCCAGTAGTATTCGGGGGTCAGGGTTCGCCTACGAGCAGTACTTC; CDR3: CASSIRGSGFAYEQYF
J: TRBJ2-1; size: -; D: -; V: TRBV5-4; DNA: TGTGCCAGCAGCCGGGAACGCAGGGGAAGTGAGCAGTTCTTC; CDR3: CASSRERRGSEQFF
J: TRBJ1-5; size: -; D: -; V: TRBV28; DNA: TGTGCCAGCAGTTTAAGGGGGGGCGGCTTGAATCAGCCCCAGCATTTT; CDR3: CASSLRGGGLNQPQHF
J: TRBJ2-4; size: -; D: TRBD2; V: TRBV29-1; DNA: TGCAGCGTTGGGGTCGGGCGGGGGGAACTAGCCAAAAACATTCAGTACTTC; CDR3: CSVGVGRGELAKNIQYF
J: TRBJ2-3; size: -; D: -; V: TRBV19; DNA: TGTGCCAGTAGCCCGACGGGGGTCACAGATACGCAGTATTTT; CDR3: CASSPTGVTDTQYF
J: TRBJ1-2; size: -; D: TRBD1; V: TRBV19; DNA: TGTGCCAGTAGTGAGGGACAGCTCTATGGCTACACCTTC; CDR3: CASSEGQLYGYTF
J: TRBJ2-1; size: -; D: TRBD2; V: TRBV7-7; DNA: TGTGCCAGCAGCACCGGACTAGCGGCCAATGAGCAGTTCTTC; CDR3: CASSTGLAANEQFF
J: TRBJ1-2; size: -; D: -; V: TRBV7-3; DNA: TGTGCCAGCAGCTTAGCACCTGTCGGAGGGACGAAAGGATATGGCTACACCTTC; CDR3: CASSLAPVGGTKGYGYTF
J: TRBJ1-5; size: few; D: -; V: TRBV2; DNA: TGTGCCAGCAGTGGCGGCCTCTGGGGGCAGCCCCAGCATTTT; CDR3: CASSGGLWGQPQHF
J: TRBJ2-5; size: once; D: TRBD2; V: TRBV7-8; DNA: TGTGCCAGCAGCGTTAGCGGGGGGGCCGGGGAGACCCAGTACTTC; CDR3: CASSVSGGAGETQYF
J: TRBJ2-3; size: -; D: -; V: TRBV5-4; DNA: TGTGCCAGCAGCTTAATAAAAGGAGGAACGCAGTATTTT; CDR3: CASSLIKGGTQYF
J: TRBJ2-5; size: -; D: TRBD1; V: TRBV25-1; DNA: TGTGCCAGCAGTGAAAGGACAGGGGAAGAGACCCAGTACTTC; CDR3: CASSERTGEETQYF
J: TRBJ2-2; size: -; D: TRBD2; V: TRBV7-8; DNA: TGTGCCAGCCCCCCAAGCGGGAGGAACACCGGGGAGCTGTTTTTT; CDR3: CASPPSGRNTGELFF
J: TRBJ2-2; size: few; D: -; V: TRBV2; DNA: TGTGCCAGCAAAGACCGATCTTCGGGCACCGGGGAGCTGTTTTTT; CDR3: CASKDRSSGTGELFF
J: TRBJ2-2; size: -; D: TRBD2; V: TRBV5-1; DNA: TGCGCCAGCAGTCTAGGGACTAGCGGGGGGCCGAGTGGCGGGGAGCTGTTTTTT; CDR3: CASSLGTSGGPSGGELFF
J: TRBJ2-7; size: -; D: TRBD2; V: TRBV7-2; DNA: TGTGCCAGCAGCTTAGCGGGACTAGTAAGCGAGCAGTACTTC; CDR3: CASSLAGLVSEQYF
J: TRBJ1-2; size: once; D: TRBD1; V: TRBV19; DNA: TGTGCCATCACCGGGACAGAATATGGCTACACCTTC; CDR3: CAITGTEYGYTF
J: TRBJ1-2; size: -; D: TRBD1; V: TRBV28; DNA: TGTGCCAGCGGCATAGGGACAGGGGTTGGCTACACCTTC; CDR3: CASGIGTGVGYTF
J: TRBJ2-5; size: -; D: -; V: TRBV9; DNA: TGTGCCAGCAGCGTAGGTTTGGCCCAAGAGACCCAGTACTTC; CDR3: CASSVGLAQETQYF
J: TRBJ1-1; size: -; D: TRBD1; V: TRBV14; DNA: TGTGCCAGCAGCCCCCGGGACAGAATTTTCCAGGCCACTGAAGCTTTCTTT; CDR3: CASSPRDRIFQATEAFF
J: TRBJ1-5; size: -; D: -; V: TRBV30; DNA: TGTGCCTGGAGTGTGGGGGGTCAGCCCCAGCATTTT; CDR3: CAWSVGGQPQHF
J: TRBJ2-1; size: -; D: TRBD1; V: TRBV2; DNA: TGTGCCAGCAGCCGGGACAGGAACAATGAGCAGTTCTTC; CDR3: CASSRDRNNEQFF
J: TRBJ2-7; size: -; D: TRBD2; V: TRBV11-2; DNA: TGTGCCAGCAGCTGGGGGACTAGCGGGTTCTCCTACGAGCAGTACTTC; CDR3: CASSWGTSGFSYEQYF
J: TRBJ1-1; size: -; D: TRBD1; V: TRBV5-1; DNA: TGCGCCAGCAGCTTAACAGGGGGATTCACTGAAGCTTTCTTT; CDR3: CASSLTGGFTEAFF
J: TRBJ2-3; size: -; D: TRBD2; V: TRBV6-6; DNA: TGTGCCAGCACCTCGATAGCGGGAGGGAGGACAGATACGCAGTATTTT; CDR3: CASTSIAGGRTDTQYF
J: TRBJ2-7; size: -; D: -; V: TRBV4-1; DNA: TGCGCCAGCAGCCAAGTGAAGGAGGAGCAGTACTTC; CDR3: CASSQVKEEQYF
J: TRBJ1-5; size: once; D: -; V: TRBV7-2; DNA: TGTGCCAGCAGCTTAAGCGGGGGGCGCGTTCAGCCCCAGCATTTT; CDR3: CASSLSGGRVQPQHF
J: TRBJ1-1; size: -; D: -; V: TRBV30; DNA: TGTGCCTGGATACGAGCGATTTGGGACACTGAAGCTTTCTTT; CDR3: CAWIRAIWDTEAFF
J: TRBJ1-1; size: -; D: TRBD1; V: TRBV2; DNA: TGTGCCAGCAGTGTCCGACAGGGACTGAACACTGAAGCTTTCTTT; CDR3: CASSVRQGLNTEAFF
J: TRBJ2-2; size: -; D: TRBD2; V: TRBV28; DNA: TGTGCCAGCAGTTTGATCGGGATAGCGGGAGCCGGGGAGCTGTTTTTT; CDR3: CASSLIGIAGAGELFF
J: TRBJ1-6; size: -; D: TRBD1; V: TRBV19; DNA: TGTGCCAGTAGTACCTACAGGGGAGATAATTCACCCCTCCATTTT; CDR3: CASSTYRGDNSPLHF
J: TRBJ1-3; size: -; D: -; V: TRBV2; DNA: TGTGCCAGGAAAAGAAGAACCGGCGGAAACACCATATATTTT; CDR3: CARKRRTGGNTIYF
J: TRBJ2-1; size: -; D: -; V: TRBV27; DNA: TGTGCCAGCAGCCCGTGGGGGGGCGGGCGCGGGAGAGTCTTTGAGCAGTTCTTC; CDR3: CASSPWGGGRGRVFEQFF
J: TRBJ2-7; size: -; D: TRBD1; V: TRBV5-1; DNA: TGCGCCAGCAGCCCCGTTCCGGGACAGGGGTCCTACGAGCAGTACTTC; CDR3: CASSPVPGQGSYEQYF
J: TRBJ2-3; size: -; D: -; V: TRBV6-1; DNA: TGTGCCAGCTCATGGGACTTCCAAGTGGCAGATACGCAGTATTTT; CDR3: CASSWDFQVADTQYF
J: TRBJ2-6; size: -; D: -; V: TRBV18; DNA: TGTGCCAGCTCACCACTACGCAACTCTGGGGCCAACGTCCTGACTTTC; CDR3: CASSPLRNSGANVLTF
J: TRBJ2-1; size: once; D: TRBD2; V: TRBV29-1; DNA: TGCAGCGTCGCTTCGATGCGGGAGGTTCGAAATCGGAAGGAGCAGTTCTTC; CDR3: CSVASMREVRNRKEQFF
J: TRBJ1-5; size: -; D: -; V: TRBV30; DNA: TGTGCCTGGAGTGTCGGGGGGGCGAAGGCCTCAGGTCAGCCCCAGCATTTT; CDR3: CAWSVGGAKASGQPQHF
J: TRBJ2-7; size: -; D: TRBD1; V: TRBV28; DNA: TGTGCCAGCAGCCTGACAGGGCCGGCCTACGAGCAGTACTTC; CDR3: CASSLTGPAYEQYF
J: TRBJ1-5; size: once; D: -; V: TRBV19; DNA: TGTGCCAGTAGTATACAGGGTGGAGGCAATCAGCCCCAGCATTTT; CDR3: CASSIQGGGNQPQHF
J: TRBJ2-5; size: -; D: -; V: TRBV2; DNA: TGTGCCAGCAGGCGACGGGCGGAGACCCAGTACTTC; CDR3: CASRRRAETQYF
J: TRBJ1-2; size: -; D: -; V: TRBV19; DNA: TGTGCCAGTAGTTCCGGGTATGGCTACACCTTC; CDR3: CASSSGYGYTF
J: TRBJ2-3; size: -; D: -; V: TRBV6-1; DNA: TGTGCCAGCAAGGGTTGGCGCACAGATACGCAGTATTTT; CDR3: CASKGWRTDTQYF
J: TRBJ1-1; size: -; D: -; V: TRBV6-5; DNA: TGTGCCAGCAGTTACGGAGCGGGTTCAGCGGACACTGAAGCTTTCTTT; CDR3: CASSYGAGSADTEAFF
J: TRBJ2-2; size: -; D: TRBD1; V: TRBV27; DNA: TGTGCCAGCAGTCTATTTTTAAAACCGGGACAGGGGGCCACCGGGGAGCTGTTTTTT; CDR3: CASSLFLKPGQGATGELFF
J: TRBJ1-5; size: -; D: -; V: TRBV6-6; DNA: TGTGCCAGCAGTTTCCCGCCTGGGATTAGCAATCAGCCCCAGCATTTT; CDR3: CASSFPPGISNQPQHF
J: TRBJ2-1; size: -; D: -; V: TRBV28; DNA: TGTGCCAGCAGTTCCTTTTTTTGGAATGAGCAGTTCTTC; CDR3: CASSSFFWNEQFF
J: TRBJ1-6; size: -; D: TRBD1; V: TRBV5-6; DNA: TGTGCCAGCAGCTCGAGATGGACAGGCTCGAATTCACCCCTCCACTTT; CDR3: CASSSRWTGSNSPLHF
J: TRBJ1-5; size: -; D: -; V: TRBV6-6; DNA: TGTGCCAGCAGTCCCCAACAGGGCCAGCCCCAGCATTTT; CDR3: CASSPQQGQPQHF